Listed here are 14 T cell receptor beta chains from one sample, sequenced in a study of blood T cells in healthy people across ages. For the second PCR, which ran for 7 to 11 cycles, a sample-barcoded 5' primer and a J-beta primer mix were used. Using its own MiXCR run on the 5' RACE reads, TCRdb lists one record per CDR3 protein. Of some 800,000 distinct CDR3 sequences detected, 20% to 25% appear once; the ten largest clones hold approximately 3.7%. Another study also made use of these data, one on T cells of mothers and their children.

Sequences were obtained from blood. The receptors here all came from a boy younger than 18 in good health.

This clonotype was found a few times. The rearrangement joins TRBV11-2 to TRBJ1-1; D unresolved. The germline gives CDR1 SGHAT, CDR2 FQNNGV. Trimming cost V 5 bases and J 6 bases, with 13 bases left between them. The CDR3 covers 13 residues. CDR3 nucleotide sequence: TGTGCCAGCAGCGGACGTCGGAGCGCTGAAGCTTTCTTT. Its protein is CASSGRRSAEAFF.

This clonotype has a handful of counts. CDR3 nucleotides: TGTGCCAGCAGCTTAGGAGCAGGGACGAAGACCCAGTACTTC. This encodes CASSLGAGTKTQYF. J is TRBJ2-5 and V is TRBV6-5; D may match TRBD1 or TRBD2 (5 bases each). The V and J ends lost 6 bases and 6 bases respectively, with 17 bases between them. Germline V lookup: CDR1 MNHEY, CDR2 SVGAGI. CDR3 length: 14 amino acids.

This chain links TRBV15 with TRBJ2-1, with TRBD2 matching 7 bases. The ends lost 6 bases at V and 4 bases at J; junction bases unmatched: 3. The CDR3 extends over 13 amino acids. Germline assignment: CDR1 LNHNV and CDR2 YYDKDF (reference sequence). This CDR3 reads CATSLADYNEQFF. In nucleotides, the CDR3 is TGTGCCACCAGTCTAGCGGATTACAATGAGCAGTTCTTC.

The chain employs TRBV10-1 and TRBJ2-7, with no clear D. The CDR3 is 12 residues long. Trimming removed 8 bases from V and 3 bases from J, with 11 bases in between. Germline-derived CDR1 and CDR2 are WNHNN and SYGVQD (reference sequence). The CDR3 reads CASLTADYEQYF. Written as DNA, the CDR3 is TGCGCCAGCCTGACTGCAGACTACGAGCAGTACTTC.

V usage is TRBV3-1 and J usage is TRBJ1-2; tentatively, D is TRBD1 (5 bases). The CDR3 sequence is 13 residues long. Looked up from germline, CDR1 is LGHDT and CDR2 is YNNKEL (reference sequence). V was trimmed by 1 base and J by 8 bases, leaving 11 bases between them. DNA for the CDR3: TGTGCCAGCAGCCAAGCGGGACGCCTAGGCTACACCTTC. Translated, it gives CASSQAGRLGYTF.

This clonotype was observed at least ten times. CDR3: CSVWTGNTEAFF. CDR3 in DNA: TGCAGTGTTTGGACAGGGAACACTGAAGCTTTCTTT. The chain recombines TRBV20-1 with TRBJ1-1; 7 nucleotides match TRBD1. Germline V gene sequence: CDR1 DFQATT, CDR2 SNEGSKA (reference sequence). With V trimmed by 7 bases and J by 1 base, 3 bases remained unmatched. The CDR3 sequence is 12 residues long.

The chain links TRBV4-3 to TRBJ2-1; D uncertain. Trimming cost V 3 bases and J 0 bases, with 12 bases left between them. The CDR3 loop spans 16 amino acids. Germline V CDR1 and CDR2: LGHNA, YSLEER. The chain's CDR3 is CASSHRAMGSYNEQFF. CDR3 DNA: TGCGCCAGCAGCCATCGCGCCATGGGCTCCTACAATGAGCAGTTCTTC.

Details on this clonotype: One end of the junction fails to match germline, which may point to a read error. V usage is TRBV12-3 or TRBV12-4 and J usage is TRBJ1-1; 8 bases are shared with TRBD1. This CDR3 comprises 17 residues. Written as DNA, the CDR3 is TGTGCCAGCAGTCCAGCCGGGGGGCAGGGGGCGCGAGGTGGAGCTTCCTTT. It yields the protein CASSPAGGQGARGGASF.

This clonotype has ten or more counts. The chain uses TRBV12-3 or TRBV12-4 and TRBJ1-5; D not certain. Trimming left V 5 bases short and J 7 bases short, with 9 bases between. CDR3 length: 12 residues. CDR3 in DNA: TGTGCCAGCAGTCAACCCGGGCAGCCCCAGCATTTT. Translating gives CASSQPGQPQHF.

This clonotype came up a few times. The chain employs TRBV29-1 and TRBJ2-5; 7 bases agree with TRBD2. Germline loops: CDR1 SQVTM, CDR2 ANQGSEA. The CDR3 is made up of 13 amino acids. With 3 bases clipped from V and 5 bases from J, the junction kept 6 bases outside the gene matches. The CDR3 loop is CSVEAGVSETQYF. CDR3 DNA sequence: TGCAGCGTTGAGGCGGGAGTATCGGAGACCCAGTACTTC.

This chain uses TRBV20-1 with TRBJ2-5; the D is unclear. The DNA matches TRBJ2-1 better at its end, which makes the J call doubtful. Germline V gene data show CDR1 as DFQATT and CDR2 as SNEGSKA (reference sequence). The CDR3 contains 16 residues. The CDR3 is CSARELESGAYNEQFF. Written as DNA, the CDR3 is TGCAGTGCTAGAGAATTAGAGTCTGGAGCCTACAATGAGCAGTTCTTC.

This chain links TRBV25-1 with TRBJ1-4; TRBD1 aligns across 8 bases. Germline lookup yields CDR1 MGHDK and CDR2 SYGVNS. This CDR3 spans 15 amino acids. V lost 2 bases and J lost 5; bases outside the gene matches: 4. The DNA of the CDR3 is TGTGCCAGCAGTGAACCAGGGGGCGCAAATGAAAAACTGTTTTTT. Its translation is CASSEPGGANEKLFF.

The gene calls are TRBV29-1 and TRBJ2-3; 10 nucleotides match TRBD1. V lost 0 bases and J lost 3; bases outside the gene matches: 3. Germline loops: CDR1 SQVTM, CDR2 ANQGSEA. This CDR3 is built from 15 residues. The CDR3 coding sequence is TGCAGCGTTGAAGAGGGGACAGGGGTAACAGATACGCAGTATTTT. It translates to CSVEEGTGVTDTQYF.

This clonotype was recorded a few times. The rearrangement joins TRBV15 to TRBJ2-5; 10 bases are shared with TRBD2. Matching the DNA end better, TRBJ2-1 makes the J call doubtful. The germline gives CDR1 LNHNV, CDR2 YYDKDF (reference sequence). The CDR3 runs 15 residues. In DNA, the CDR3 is TGTGCCACCAGCATCGTTAGCGGGAGGAAGGATGAGCAGTTCTTC. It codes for CATSIVSGRKDEQFF.